The present entry profiles one T cell receptor beta chain with its context. Antigen unknown. These gene names are mouse names. The observed sequence ends 1 residue before the CDR3 terminus, with the missing tail filled in from the germline J gene. Some clones are missing from TCRdb's copy, which holds only in-frame ones; the method was immunoSEQ multiplex PCR. The sample records about 48,000 clones, around 73% being singletons. The data were obtained in a study of tissue T cells after allogeneic stem cell transplantation. Findings of the study overall: Only a limited share of tissue TCRs appeared in blood or spleen. Within patients, tissue anatomy strongly shaped TCR repertoire composition. Sampling depth was limited, and the cohort was small and clinically varied.

Germline CDR1 is GKSSPN and CDR2 is SITVG. There are 12 residues in the CDR3. Trimming cost V 2 bases and J 0 bases, with 3 bases left between them. The origin of this receptor is a pool of C57BL/6 mice in good health. The gene calls are TRBV31 and TRBJ2-3; D unresolved. Sequencing input: sorted cells pooled from one or two spleens. CDR3 sequence reads: CAWSLSAETLYF. The sequenced part of the CDR3 DNA is TGTGCCTGGAGTTTGAGTGCAGAAACGCTGTAT.